This T cell receptor (beta chain) was retrieved from a study of blood T cell repertoires in COVID-19. Overall study: Material from acute and convalescent COVID-19 was sourced from the United States, Italy and Spain.

How the authors handled the data: Estimates of nucleated cell counts were drawn from the amplification of reference gene primers. Sequencing was performed with immunoSEQ multiplex PCR; in TCRdb, only in-frame clones are kept and a portion is missing. The V and J calls and the clone size are those of that table, but D and trimming were determined from the DNA. The sample has 200,000 to 250,000 clones, about nine tenths seen once; the top ten hold about 2.5%. Germline-derived CDR1 and CDR2 are SGHRS and YFSETQ. The CDR3 runs 13 residues. V was cut by 3 bases and J by 2 bases, with 9 bases left in between. Seattle researchers signed up patients amid active infection and tracked them longitudinally.

The origin of this receptor is a man aged 25 to 40 with COVID-19, enrolled during active disease. The chain is built from TRBV5-1 and TRBJ2-7; tentative D call: TRBD2 (6 bases). The sequenced sample was peripheral blood. The CDR3 DNA reads as TGCGCCAGCAGCTCTAGCGCTACCTACGAGCAGTACTTC. It specifies CASSSSATYEQYF.